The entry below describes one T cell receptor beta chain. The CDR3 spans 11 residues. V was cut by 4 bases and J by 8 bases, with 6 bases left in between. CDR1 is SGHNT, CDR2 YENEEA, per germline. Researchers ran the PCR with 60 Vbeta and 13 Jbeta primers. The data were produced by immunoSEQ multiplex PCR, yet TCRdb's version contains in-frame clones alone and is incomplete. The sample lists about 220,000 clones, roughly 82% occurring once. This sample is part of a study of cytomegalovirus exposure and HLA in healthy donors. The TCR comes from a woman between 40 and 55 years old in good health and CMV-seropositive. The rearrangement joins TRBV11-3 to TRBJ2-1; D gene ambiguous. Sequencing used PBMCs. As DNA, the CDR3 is TGTGCCAGCAGCTCCCGTCATGAGCAGTTCTTC. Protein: CASSSRHEQFF.